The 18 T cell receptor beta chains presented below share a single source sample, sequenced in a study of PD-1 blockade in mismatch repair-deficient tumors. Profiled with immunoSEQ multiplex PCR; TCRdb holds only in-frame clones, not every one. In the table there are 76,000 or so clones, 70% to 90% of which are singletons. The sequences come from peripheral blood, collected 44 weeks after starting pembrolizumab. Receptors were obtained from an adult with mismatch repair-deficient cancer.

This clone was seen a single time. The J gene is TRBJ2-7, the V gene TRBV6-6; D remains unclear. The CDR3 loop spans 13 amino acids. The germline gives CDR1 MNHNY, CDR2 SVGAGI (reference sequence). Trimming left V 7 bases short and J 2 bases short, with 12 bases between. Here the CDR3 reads CASTRGRTYEQYF. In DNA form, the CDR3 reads TGTGCCAGCACGAGAGGACGGACCTACGAGCAGTACTTC.

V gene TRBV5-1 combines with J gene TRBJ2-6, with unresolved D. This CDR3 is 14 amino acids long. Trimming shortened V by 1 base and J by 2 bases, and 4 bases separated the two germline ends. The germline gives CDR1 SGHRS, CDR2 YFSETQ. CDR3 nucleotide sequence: TGCGCCAGCAGCTTGTCTGCTGGGGCCAACGTCCTGACTTTC. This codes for CASSLSAGANVLTF. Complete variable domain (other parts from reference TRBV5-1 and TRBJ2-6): KAGVTQTPRYLIKTRGQQVTLSCSPISGHRSVSWYQQTPGQGLQFLFEYFSETQRNKGNFPGRFSGRQFSNSRSEMNVSTLELGDSALYLCASSLSAGANVLTFGAGSRLTVL.

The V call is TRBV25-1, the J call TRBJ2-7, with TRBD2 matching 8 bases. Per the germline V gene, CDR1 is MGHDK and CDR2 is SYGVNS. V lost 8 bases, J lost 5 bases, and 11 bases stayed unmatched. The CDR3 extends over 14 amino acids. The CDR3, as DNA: TGTGCCAGCCGGGGGGGAGCGGGAGACCACGAGCAGTACTTC. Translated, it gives CASRGGAGDHEQYF.

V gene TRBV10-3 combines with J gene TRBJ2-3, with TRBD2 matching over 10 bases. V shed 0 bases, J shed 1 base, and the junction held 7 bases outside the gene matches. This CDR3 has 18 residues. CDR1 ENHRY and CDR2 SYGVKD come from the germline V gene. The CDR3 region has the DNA TGTGCCATCAGTGAGTCGGCTAGCGGGAGCTCGGGCACAGATACGCAGTATTTT. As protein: CAISESASGSSGTDTQYF.

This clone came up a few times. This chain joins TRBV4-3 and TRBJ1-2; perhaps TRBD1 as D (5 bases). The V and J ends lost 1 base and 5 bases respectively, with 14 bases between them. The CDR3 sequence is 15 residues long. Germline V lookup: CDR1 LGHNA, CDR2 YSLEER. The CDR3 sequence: CASSQGVGGYYGYTF. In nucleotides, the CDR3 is TGCGCCAGCAGCCAAGGGGTCGGGGGGTATTATGGCTACACCTTC.

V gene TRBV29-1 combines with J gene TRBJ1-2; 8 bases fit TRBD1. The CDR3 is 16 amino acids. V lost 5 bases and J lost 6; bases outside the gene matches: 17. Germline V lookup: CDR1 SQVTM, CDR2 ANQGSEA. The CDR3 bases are TGCAGCGTTACTTCAATTAGGGGAGCAGGGGGCGATGGCTACACCTTC. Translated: CSVTSIRGAGGDGYTF. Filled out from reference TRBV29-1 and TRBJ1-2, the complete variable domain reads SAVISQKPSRDICQRGTSLTIQCQVDSQVTMMFWYRQQPGQSLTLIATANQGSEATYESGFVIDKFPISRPNLTFSTLTVSNMSPEDSSIYLCSVTSIRGAGGDGYTFGSGTRLTVV.

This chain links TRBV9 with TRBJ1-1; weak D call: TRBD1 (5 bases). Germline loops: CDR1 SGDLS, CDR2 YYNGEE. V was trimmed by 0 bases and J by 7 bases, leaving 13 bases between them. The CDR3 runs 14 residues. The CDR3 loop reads CASSVGGIGDEAFF. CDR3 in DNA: TGTGCCAGCAGCGTAGGTGGAATAGGGGATGAAGCTTTCTTT.

The CDR3 reads CASSRGPSGSYEQYF. The CDR3 DNA sequence: TGTGCCAGCAGCCGCGGGCCTAGCGGCTCCTACGAGCAGTACTTC. This chain connects TRBV7-2 to TRBJ2-7; 7 bases map to TRBD2. The CDR3 has 15 residues. CDR1 and CDR2 from the germline V gene are SGHTA and FQGNSA. V lost 5 bases and J lost 0; bases outside the gene matches: 7. The full variable domain, with the rest looked up from reference TRBV7-2 and TRBJ2-7, is GAGVSQSPSNKVTEKGKDVELRCDPISGHTALYWYRQSLGQGLEFLIYFQGNSAPDKSGLPSDRFSAERTGGSVSTLTIQRTQQEDSAVYLCASSRGPSGSYEQYFGPGTRLTVT.

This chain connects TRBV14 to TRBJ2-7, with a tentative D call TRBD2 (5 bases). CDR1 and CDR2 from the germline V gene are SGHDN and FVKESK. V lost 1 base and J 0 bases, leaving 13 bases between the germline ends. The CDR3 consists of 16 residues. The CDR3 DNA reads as TGTGCCAGCAGCCAAGCACCCGGACTGAGCTCCTACGAGCAGTACTTC. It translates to CASSQAPGLSSYEQYF.

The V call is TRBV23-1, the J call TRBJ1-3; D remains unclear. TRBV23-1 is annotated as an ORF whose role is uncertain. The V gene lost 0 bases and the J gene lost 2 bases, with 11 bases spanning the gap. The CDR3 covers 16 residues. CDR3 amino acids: CASSQSTGSTGNTIYF. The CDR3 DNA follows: TGCGCCAGCAGTCAATCGACGGGCTCCACTGGAAACACCATATATTTT.

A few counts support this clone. CDR3 sequence reads: CASTIVPSGANVLTF. CDR3 sequence (DNA): TGTGCCAGCACCATCGTTCCGTCTGGGGCCAACGTCCTGACTTTC. The J gene is TRBJ2-6, the V gene TRBV7-9; D is uncertain. The CDR3 spans 15 residues. CDR1 and CDR2 from the germline V gene are SEHNR and FQNEAQ (reference sequence). V was clipped by 7 bases and J by 1 base, with 11 bases between them.

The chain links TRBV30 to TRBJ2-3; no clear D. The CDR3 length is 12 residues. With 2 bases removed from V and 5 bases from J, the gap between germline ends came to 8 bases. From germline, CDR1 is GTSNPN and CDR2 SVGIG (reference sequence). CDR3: CAWSPPGDTQYF. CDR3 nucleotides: TGTGCCTGGAGTCCCCCCGGAGATACGCAGTATTTT.

CDR3: CASSYDRGNEKLFF. The CDR3 DNA follows: TGTGCCAGCAGCTACGACAGGGGGAATGAAAAACTGTTTTTT. This chain links TRBV13 with TRBJ1-4; TRBD1 agrees at 9 bases. This CDR3 region has 14 residues. CDR1 is PRHDT and CDR2 is FYEKMQ in the germline V gene (reference sequence). Trimming removed 4 bases from V and 5 bases from J; junction bases left unmatched: 2. The entire variable domain, with the rest obtained from reference TRBV13 and TRBJ1-4, is as follows: AAGVIQSPRHLIKEKRETATLKCYPIPRHDTVYWYQQGPGQDPQFLISFYEKMQSDKGSIPDRFSAQQFSDYHSELNMSSLELGDSALYFCASSYDRGNEKLFFGSGTQLSVL.

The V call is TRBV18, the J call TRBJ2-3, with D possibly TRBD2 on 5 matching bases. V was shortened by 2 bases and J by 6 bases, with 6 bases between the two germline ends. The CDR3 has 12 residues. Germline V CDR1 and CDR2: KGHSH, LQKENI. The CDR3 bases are TGTGCCAGCTCACCAGGGAGCGATACGCAGTATTTT. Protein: CASSPGSDTQYF.

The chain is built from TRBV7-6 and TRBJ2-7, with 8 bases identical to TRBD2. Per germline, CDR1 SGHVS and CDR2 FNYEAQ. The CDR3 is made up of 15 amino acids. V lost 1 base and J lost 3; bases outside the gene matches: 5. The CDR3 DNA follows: TGTGCCAGCAGCTTAGGGACTAGCTTTAACTACGAGCAGTACTTC. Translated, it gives CASSLGTSFNYEQYF.

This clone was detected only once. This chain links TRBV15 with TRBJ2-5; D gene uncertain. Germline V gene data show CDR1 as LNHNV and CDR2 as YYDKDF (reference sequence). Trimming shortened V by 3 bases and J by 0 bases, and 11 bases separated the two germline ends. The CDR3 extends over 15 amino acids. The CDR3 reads CATSSTMTHQETQYF. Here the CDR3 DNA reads TGTGCCACCAGCAGCACCATGACGCACCAAGAGACCCAGTACTTC.

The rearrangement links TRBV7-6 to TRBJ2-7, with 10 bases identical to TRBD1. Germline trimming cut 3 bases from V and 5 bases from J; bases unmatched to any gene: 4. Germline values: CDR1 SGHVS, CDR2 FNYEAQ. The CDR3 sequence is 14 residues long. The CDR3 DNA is TGTGCCAGCAGCTTGACAGGGGGCAGACACGAGCAGTACTTC. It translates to CASSLTGGRHEQYF.

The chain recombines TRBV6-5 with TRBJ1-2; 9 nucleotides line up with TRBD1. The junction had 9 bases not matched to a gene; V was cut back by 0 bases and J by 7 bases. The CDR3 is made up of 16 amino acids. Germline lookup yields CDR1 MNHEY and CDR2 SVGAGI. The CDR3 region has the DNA TGTGCCAGCAGTTACTCGTGGGACAGGGTATACGGTGGCTACACCTTC. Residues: CASSYSWDRVYGGYTF.